This is a list of T cell receptor beta chains from one sample in a study of blood T cell repertoires in COVID-19. TCRdb's copy holds only in-frame clones and misses some; the assay was immunoSEQ multiplex PCR. In the table there are about 240,000 clones, 70% to 90% of which are singletons. What was sequenced was PBMCs or T cells enriched from blood (not recorded which). The receptors come from a woman between 40 and 50 years old with acute COVID-19. Each CDR3 is given with its conserved first and last residue. A D gene is named only where the DNA matches it firmly. Part of the rows lack a size; the others show once, few, many or a class for expanded clones.

cdr3_length: 14
d_call: -
v_call: TRBV11-2
clone_size: -
j_call: TRBJ2-1
cdr3_aa: CASSLETGDNEQFF
cdr3_nt: TGTGCCAGCAGCTTGGAGACGGGGGACAATGAGCAGTTCTTC

cdr3_length: 11
d_call: -
v_call: TRBV6-2/TRBV6-3
clone_size: -
j_call: TRBJ1-2
cdr3_aa: CASSGLWGYTF
cdr3_nt: TGTGCCAGCAGTGGACTGTGGGGCTACACCTTC

cdr3_length: 15
d_call: -
v_call: TRBV10-3
clone_size: -
j_call: TRBJ2-3
cdr3_aa: CAISESTGSTDTQYF
cdr3_nt: TGTGCCATCAGTGAGTCGACGGGGAGCACAGATACGCAGTATTTT

cdr3_length: 13
d_call: -
v_call: TRBV2
clone_size: few
j_call: TRBJ1-1
cdr3_aa: CASTGPLNTEAFF
cdr3_nt: TGTGCCAGCACAGGGCCGTTGAACACTGAAGCTTTCTTT

cdr3_length: 12
d_call: -
v_call: TRBV6-1
clone_size: -
j_call: TRBJ1-4
cdr3_aa: CASSEFSEKLFF
cdr3_nt: TGTGCCAGCAGTGAATTTAGTGAAAAACTGTTTTTT

cdr3_length: 14
d_call: -
v_call: TRBV5-1
clone_size: -
j_call: TRBJ2-7
cdr3_aa: CASSFLDNTYEQYF
cdr3_nt: TGCGCCAGCAGCTTTTTGGACAACACCTACGAGCAGTACTTC

cdr3_length: 17
d_call: -
v_call: TRBV18
clone_size: once
j_call: TRBJ2-1
cdr3_aa: CASSPLGWASSYNEQFF
cdr3_nt: TGTGCCAGCTCACCGCTGGGCTGGGCAAGCTCCTACAATGAGCAGTTCTTC

cdr3_length: 15
d_call: TRBD2
v_call: TRBV29-1
clone_size: -
j_call: TRBJ2-7
cdr3_aa: CSVTLAGDLGYEQYF
cdr3_nt: TGCAGCGTTACTTTAGCGGGAGATCTCGGCTACGAGCAGTACTTC

cdr3_length: 18
d_call: TRBD2
v_call: TRBV5-4
clone_size: -
j_call: TRBJ2-5
cdr3_aa: CASSLSYRLAGERETQYF
cdr3_nt: TGTGCCAGCAGCTTAAGCTACAGACTAGCGGGAGAACGAGAGACCCAGTACTTC

cdr3_length: 13
d_call: -
v_call: TRBV3-1/TRBV3-2
clone_size: -
j_call: TRBJ1-2
cdr3_aa: CASSQKGYGGYTF
cdr3_nt: TGTGCCAGCAGCCAGAAGGGGTACGGCGGCTACACCTTC

cdr3_length: 15
d_call: -
v_call: TRBV4-1
clone_size: -
j_call: TRBJ2-1
cdr3_aa: CASSARLGGNNEQFF
cdr3_nt: TGCGCCAGCAGCGCCCGACTAGGTGGGAACAATGAGCAGTTCTTC

cdr3_length: 14
d_call: TRBD1
v_call: TRBV6-5
clone_size: -
j_call: TRBJ2-1
cdr3_aa: CASINQGADNEQFF
cdr3_nt: TGTGCCAGCATAAACCAGGGGGCAGATAATGAGCAGTTCTTC

cdr3_length: 14
d_call: -
v_call: TRBV5-1
clone_size: -
j_call: TRBJ1-1
cdr3_aa: CASSGQRGTSEAFF
cdr3_nt: TGCGCCAGCAGCGGACAGAGGGGGACCTCTGAAGCTTTCTTT

cdr3_length: 15
d_call: TRBD1
v_call: TRBV5-1
clone_size: once
j_call: TRBJ1-6
cdr3_aa: CASSLGQAPTSPLHF
cdr3_nt: TGCGCCAGCAGCCTAGGACAGGCTCCGACTTCACCCCTCCACTTT

cdr3_length: 14
d_call: -
v_call: TRBV6-5
clone_size: -
j_call: TRBJ2-2
cdr3_aa: CASSYQDAAGELFF
cdr3_nt: TGTGCCAGCAGTTACCAAGACGCGGCCGGAGAGCTGTTTTTT

cdr3_length: 15
d_call: -
v_call: TRBV6-5
clone_size: -
j_call: TRBJ1-3
cdr3_aa: CASSYQRGSGNTIYF
cdr3_nt: TGTGCCAGCAGTTACCAAAGGGGGTCGGGAAACACCATATATTTT

cdr3_length: 17
d_call: -
v_call: TRBV7-6
clone_size: -
j_call: TRBJ2-7
cdr3_aa: CASSSGGSSVKAYEQYF
cdr3_nt: TGTGCCAGCAGCTCTGGAGGTAGTAGCGTTAAAGCCTACGAGCAGTACTTC

cdr3_length: 22
d_call: TRBD1
v_call: TRBV4-2
clone_size: -
j_call: TRBJ1-3
cdr3_aa: CASSQVGRVGDRELRGGNTIYF
cdr3_nt: TGTGCCAGCAGCCAAGTCGGACGGGTGGGGGACAGGGAACTCCGAGGAGGAAACACCATATATTTT

cdr3_length: 16
d_call: TRBD1
v_call: TRBV7-8
clone_size: once
j_call: TRBJ1-1
cdr3_aa: CASSFNRGGFNTEAFF
cdr3_nt: TGTGCCAGCAGCTTTAACAGGGGGGGATTTAACACTGAAGCTTTCTTT

cdr3_length: 12
d_call: -
v_call: TRBV19
clone_size: -
j_call: TRBJ2-7
cdr3_aa: CASRDSAYEQYF
cdr3_nt: TGTGCCAGCCGGGACTCGGCCTACGAGCAGTACTTC

cdr3_length: 15
d_call: -
v_call: TRBV15
clone_size: -
j_call: TRBJ1-4
cdr3_aa: CATSRGRGATEKLFF
cdr3_nt: TGTGCCACCAGCAGAGGAAGGGGCGCGACTGAAAAACTGTTTTTT

cdr3_length: 16
d_call: TRBD2
v_call: TRBV15
clone_size: -
j_call: TRBJ2-7
cdr3_aa: CATSRVEGGRKYEQYF
cdr3_nt: TGTGCCACCAGCAGAGTGGAGGGAGGGCGGAAATACGAGCAGTACTTC

cdr3_length: 13
d_call: -
v_call: TRBV27
clone_size: once
j_call: TRBJ1-6
cdr3_aa: CASSLGDWTPLHF
cdr3_nt: TGTGCCAGCAGTTTAGGAGATTGGACACCCCTCCACTTT